This TCR beta chain originates from a study of blood T cell repertoires in COVID-19. About the research overall: Collection of acute and convalescent COVID-19 samples took place in the United States, Italy and Spain.

Method: immunoSEQ multiplex PCR; TCRdb's copy keeps in-frame clones and lacks some. In the table there are some 250,000 clones, more than 70% of which are singletons. The CDR3 runs to 16 residues. V gave up 5 bases and J gave up 0 bases; unmatched junction bases: 10. Germline CDR1 ENHRY, CDR2 SYGVKD. This chain links TRBV10-3 with TRBJ2-7; 7 nucleotides match TRBD1. The sequenced sample was peripheral blood. This TCR derives from an elderly man with acute or convalescent COVID-19. The CDR3 nucleotides are TGTGCCATCAGTCCACGAGAGGGGGCTAGCTCCTACGAGCAGTACTTC. Translating it yields CAISPREGASSYEQYF.